A selection of T cell receptor beta chains follows, all from one sample in a study of blood T cells in healthy people across ages. Each CDR3 protein is one row after TCRdb ran MiXCR on the 5' RACE reads. The sample holds about 730,000 distinct CDR3 sequences, around 40% seen once. What was sequenced was blood. The source of these receptors is a woman aged 55-70 years in good health. CDR3s leave out the opening cysteine and the closing phenylalanine or tryptophan. Clone size, where shown, is once, few, many, or a class for clones that have expanded.

TRBV28	NA	TRBJ2-7	ASGEGFYEQY
TRBV6-2/TRBV6-3	few	TRBJ2-7	ASSLILAGVSYEQY
TRBV29-1	few	TRBJ2-1	SVHRSSYNEQF
TRBV21-1	few	TRBJ2-1	ASSRGLAGGKNEQF
TRBV29-1	many	TRBJ2-1	SVELPPGKDEQF
TRBV29-1	many	TRBJ1-2	SAGTGIDYGYT
TRBV18	few	NA	ASSRDRNIQY
TRBV5-6	NA	TRBJ2-1	ASSLVPGPNNEQF
TRBV25-1	NA	TRBJ2-2	ASSESRTNTGELF
TRBV11-2	NA	TRBJ2-1	ASSTDRVVDNEQF
TRBV6-6	NA	TRBJ2-5	ASSYPNPQETQY
TRBV6-2/TRBV6-3	few	TRBJ2-7	ASSGMTYEQY
TRBV18	NA	TRBJ2-5	ASSPLPGLAGGQETQY
TRBV11-2	NA	TRBJ2-1	ASSFGLAPSNEQF
TRBV20-1	NA	TRBJ2-5	SAEGEAEETQY
TRBV29-1	NA	TRBJ1-2	SVDRQDPGYT
TRBV10-3	many	TRBJ2-3	ATGTTSTDTQY
TRBV5-6	NA	TRBJ2-7	ASSLLTSVGSYEQY
TRBV10-3	NA	TRBJ2-7	ALGLAGGSEQY
TRBV12-3/TRBV12-4	many	TRBJ1-2	ASSSQSNYGYT
TRBV4-2	NA	TRBJ1-2	ASSQEPGLNYGYT
TRBV4-3	few	TRBJ2-7	ASSHLLDRGSSYEQY
TRBV28	few	TRBJ1-5	ASSPFPMGQFRNQPQH
TRBV5-6	few	TRBJ2-7	ASSPLAGGTRDEQY
TRBV5-1	NA	TRBJ1-2	ASSSDPTNYGYT
TRBV7-9	NA	NA	ASSASVGSYNEQY
TRBV13	few	TRBJ1-4	ASRRSAGNEKLF
TRBV13	few	TRBJ2-7	ASSLGRVFSPNEQY
TRBV10-3	once	TRBJ1-2	ASGTGEGYT
TRBV6-6	many	TRBJ2-1	ASGGLYNEQF
TRBV4-2	NA	TRBJ2-3	ASSQEAGVDTQY
TRBV24-1	NA	TRBJ2-3	ATSDPGLAGAGGTQY
TRBV4-3	NA	NA	ASSHTTGGYEQY
TRBV15	NA	TRBJ2-7	ATSMGGNLNEQY
TRBV11-2	NA	TRBJ1-5	ASSTYNQPQH
TRBV20-1	NA	TRBJ1-1	SAPGQVGDEAF
TRBV6-6	few	TRBJ1-5	ASRPQGESNQPQH
TRBV5-1	few	TRBJ1-2	ASSLAGVERVGYT
TRBV5-1	NA	TRBJ2-7	ASSLAGPTFEQY
TRBV12-3/TRBV12-4	NA	TRBJ2-7	ASSFTGLRERSYEQY
TRBV2	NA	TRBJ1-1	ASMRTGAAVEAF
TRBV20-1	few	TRBJ1-4	SAQYGANEKLF
TRBV27	NA	TRBJ1-1	ASSLTGGGSGAF
TRBV13	NA	TRBJ2-1	ASSVDVAFEQF
TRBV28	NA	TRBJ2-1	ASSPLEANYRNEQF
TRBV24-1	NA	TRBJ2-2	ATSGDNANTGELF
TRBV12-3/TRBV12-4	many	TRBJ2-1	ASTESRVEQF
TRBV14	few	TRBJ2-5	ASSQGTGREQY